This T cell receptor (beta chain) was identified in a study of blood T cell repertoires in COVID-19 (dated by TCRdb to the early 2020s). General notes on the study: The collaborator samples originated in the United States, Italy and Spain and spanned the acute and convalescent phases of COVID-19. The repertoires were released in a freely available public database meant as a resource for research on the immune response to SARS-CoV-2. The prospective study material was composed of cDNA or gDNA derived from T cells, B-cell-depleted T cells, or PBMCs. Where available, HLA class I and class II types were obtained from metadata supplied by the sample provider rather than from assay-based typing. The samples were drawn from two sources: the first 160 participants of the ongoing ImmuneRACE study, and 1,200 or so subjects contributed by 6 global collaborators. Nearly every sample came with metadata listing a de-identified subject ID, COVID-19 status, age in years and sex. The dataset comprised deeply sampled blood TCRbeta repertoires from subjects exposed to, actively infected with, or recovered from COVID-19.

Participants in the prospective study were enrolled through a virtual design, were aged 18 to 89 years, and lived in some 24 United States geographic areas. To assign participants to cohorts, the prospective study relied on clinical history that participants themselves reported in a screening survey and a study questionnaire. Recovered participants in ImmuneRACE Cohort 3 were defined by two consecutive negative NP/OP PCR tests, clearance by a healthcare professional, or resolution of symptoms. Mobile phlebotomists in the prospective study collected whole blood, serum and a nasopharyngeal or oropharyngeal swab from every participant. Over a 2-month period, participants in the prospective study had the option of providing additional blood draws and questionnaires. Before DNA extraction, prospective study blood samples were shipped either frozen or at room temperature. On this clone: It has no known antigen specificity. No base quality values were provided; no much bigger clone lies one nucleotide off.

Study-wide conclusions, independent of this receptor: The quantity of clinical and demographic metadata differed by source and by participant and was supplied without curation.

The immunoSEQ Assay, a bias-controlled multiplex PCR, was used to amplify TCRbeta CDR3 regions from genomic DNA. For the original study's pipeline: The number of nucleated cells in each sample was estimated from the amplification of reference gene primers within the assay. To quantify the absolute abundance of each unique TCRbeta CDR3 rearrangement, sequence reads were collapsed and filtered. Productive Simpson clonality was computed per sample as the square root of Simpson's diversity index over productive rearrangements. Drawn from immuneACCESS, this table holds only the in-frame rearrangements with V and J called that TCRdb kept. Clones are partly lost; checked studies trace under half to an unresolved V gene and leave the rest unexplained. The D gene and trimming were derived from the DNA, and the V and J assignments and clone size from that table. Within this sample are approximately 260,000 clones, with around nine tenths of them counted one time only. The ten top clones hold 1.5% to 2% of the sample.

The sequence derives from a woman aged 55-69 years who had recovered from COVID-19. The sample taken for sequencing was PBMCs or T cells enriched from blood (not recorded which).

The sequence in DNA is TGTGCCAGCAGCGAAGAGAACGGAAACACCATATATTTT. Translated, this is CASSEENGNTIYF. The chain is assembled from TRBV9 and TRBJ1-3; no D segment can be confidently identified. The germline V gene provides CDR1 SGDLS and CDR2 YYNGEE. The CDR3 has 13 amino acids, counting the end cysteine and phenylalanine. Of all the DNA, just the CDR3 is kept, 39 bases in frame from base 1. The germline ends are 8 bases apart after V is trimmed by 3 bases and J by 4 bases.